These 18 T cell receptor beta chains came from one sample sequenced in a study of blood T cell repertoires in COVID-19. Profiling relied on immunoSEQ multiplex PCR, and the TCRdb table lists in-frame clones only, not all of them. The data hold approximately 82,000 clones, with approximately 80% observed a single time. Sequencing was performed on peripheral blood. These receptor sequences come from a woman in her seventies with acute or convalescent COVID-19.

The CDR3 reads CAIRTVSYEQYF. In nucleotides, the CDR3 is TGTGCCATCAGGACAGTTTCCTACGAGCAGTACTTC. The chain couples TRBV19 to TRBJ2-7; possible D gene TRBD1, 6 bases. The CDR3 sequence is 12 residues long. Germline CDR1 LNHDA, CDR2 SQIVND (reference sequence). The ends were cut back, 10 bases at V and 1 base at J, with 11 bases in the middle.

This chain connects TRBV6-2 or TRBV6-3 to TRBJ2-7; 8 positions match TRBD2. Germline V gives CDR1 MNHEY, CDR2 SVGEGT. This CDR3 has 16 amino acids. With V trimmed by 2 bases and J by 0 bases, 6 bases remained unmatched. The chain's CDR3 is CASSYRGLAGSYEQYF. The CDR3 DNA reads as TGTGCCAGCAGTTACAGAGGCCTAGCGGGCTCCTACGAGCAGTACTTC.

The DNA of the CDR3 is TGTGCCAGCAGCAAAGCGCTTTGGCGGGAAAATGGTGAGCAGTTCTTC. It yields the protein CASSKALWRENGEQFF. This chain links TRBV21-1 with TRBJ2-1; TRBD2 is the table's D call, not checked against the DNA. TRBV21-1 is deemed a pseudogene. This CDR3 has 16 residues.

DNA of the CDR3: TGTGCCAGCAGTTTATCAGGGACAGGACTCAATGAGCAGTTCTTC. This encodes CASSLSGTGLNEQFF. The chain is built from TRBV27 and TRBJ2-1; TRBD1 matches 8 bases. The V gene end was trimmed by 0 bases and the J gene end by 6 bases; junction bases not matched to a gene: 4. The CDR3 sequence is 15 residues long. Germline-derived CDR1 and CDR2 are MNHEY and SMNVEV (reference sequence).

The rearrangement joins TRBV2 to TRBJ2-7, with 7 bases aligning to TRBD2. The trim removed 2 bases at V and 3 bases at J, leaving 13 bases unmatched. Germline V CDR1 and CDR2: SNHLY, FYNNEI. This CDR3 is 17 amino acids long. The CDR3 here is CASSEFSAPGTNYEQYF. The CDR3 DNA is TGTGCCAGCAGTGAATTTAGCGCACCCGGGACTAACTACGAGCAGTACTTC.

The V gene is TRBV2, the J gene TRBJ1-2; D ambiguous. Germline V gene sequence: CDR1 SNHLY, CDR2 FYNNEI. V was trimmed by 5 bases and J by 4 bases, leaving 11 bases between them. CDR3 length: 13 amino acids. The CDR3 is CASSPRPSYGYTF. Here the CDR3 DNA reads TGTGCCAGCAGTCCTAGGCCCTCCTATGGCTACACCTTC.

This sequence joins TRBV18 and TRBJ1-5, with D perhaps TRBD1 (6 bases). There are 15 residues in the CDR3. V lost 2 bases and J 6 bases, leaving 14 bases between the germline ends. Per the germline V gene, CDR1 is KGHSH and CDR2 is LQKENI. The CDR3 DNA reads TGTGCCAGCTCACCAAGTGGAGGGGGGGCTCAGCCCCAGCATTTT. Translated: CASSPSGGGAQPQHF.

The chain couples TRBV5-1 to TRBJ2-1; D call uncertain. Germline V lookup: CDR1 SGHRS, CDR2 YFSETQ. The CDR3 contains 12 residues. The V and J ends lost 4 bases and 7 bases respectively, with 9 bases between them. The CDR3 here is CASSRLENEQFF. The CDR3 nucleotides are TGCGCCAGCAGCCGCTTGGAGAATGAGCAGTTCTTC. The variable domain in full, with the rest retrieved from reference TRBV5-1 and TRBJ2-1, is KAGVTQTPRYLIKTRGQQVTLSCSPISGHRSVSWYQQTPGQGLQFLFEYFSETQRNKGNFPGRFSGRQFSNSRSEMNVSTLELGDSALYLCASSRLENEQFFGPGTRLTVL.

The V call is TRBV27, the J call TRBJ2-1; 10 positions match TRBD1. This CDR3 has 18 amino acids. The V and J ends lost 3 bases and 0 bases, in that order; junction bases with no gene match: 8. Per the germline V gene, CDR1 is MNHEY and CDR2 is SMNVEV (reference sequence). CDR3 nucleotides: TGTGCCAGCAGTTTCCGAGGGACAGGGGAGAGCTCCTACAATGAGCAGTTCTTC. Protein: CASSFRGTGESSYNEQFF.

This clone was seen a handful of times. Here the CDR3 reads CASSEAYGTDTQYF. The CDR3, as DNA: TGTGCCAGCAGTGAAGCGTACGGTACAGATACGCAGTATTTT. The chain carries TRBV6-1 and TRBJ2-3; D not certain. Germline lookup yields CDR1 MNHNS and CDR2 SASEGT. V was shortened by 0 bases and J by 3 bases, with 7 bases between the two germline ends. The CDR3 is 14 amino acids.

This sequence joins TRBV15 and TRBJ2-3, with D possibly TRBD2 on 6 matching bases. The germline CDR1 and CDR2 sequences are LNHNV and YYDKDF (reference sequence). Trimming removed 0 bases from V and 1 base from J, with 17 bases in between. The CDR3 is 18 residues long. This CDR3 is CATSRDGGTPSRTDTQYF. The DNA of the CDR3 is TGTGCCACCAGCAGAGATGGGGGGACTCCCTCCCGCACAGATACGCAGTATTTT. Supplemented by reference TRBV15 and TRBJ2-3, the full variable domain reads DAMVIQNPRYQVTQFGKPVTLSCSQTLNHNVMYWYQQKSSQAPKLLFHYYDKDFNNEADTPDNFQSRRPNTSFCFLDIRSPGLGDTAMYLCATSRDGGTPSRTDTQYFGPGTRLTVL.

V gene TRBV7-4 combines with J gene TRBJ2-7; D is ambiguous. The length of the CDR3 is 15 residues. The germline gives CDR1 SGHVT, CDR2 SQSDAQ. Trimming pared 5 bases from V and 3 bases from J, leaving 17 bases between. The CDR3 nucleotides read TGTGCCAGCAGCCCCGATTTGAGGCCTATCTACGAGCAGTACTTC. Encoded protein: CASSPDLRPIYEQYF.

V usage is TRBV27 and J usage is TRBJ2-5, with a weak D call TRBD2 (6 bases). CDR1 and CDR2 from the germline V gene are MNHEY and SMNVEV (reference sequence). Trimming stripped 3 bases from V and 2 bases from J, with 13 bases between. This CDR3 is 15 amino acids long. This CDR3 is CASSFGGGDQETQYF. CDR3 nucleotides: TGTGCCAGCAGTTTTGGGGGAGGTGATCAAGAGACCCAGTACTTC.

The V call is TRBV5-1, the J call TRBJ2-7, with TRBD1 identical over 8 bases. With 0 bases clipped from V and 4 bases from J, the junction kept 3 bases outside the gene matches. The CDR3 contains 14 residues. Germline V gene sequence: CDR1 SGHRS, CDR2 YFSETQ. The CDR3 bases are TGCGCCAGCAGCTTGGGGACAGGGCAATACGAGCAGTACTTC. It yields the protein CASSLGTGQYEQYF.

This sequence joins TRBV7-6 and TRBJ1-6; TRBD1 matches 7 bases. Germline CDR1 and CDR2: SGHVS and FNYEAQ. The CDR3 totals 15 residues. The ends lost 2 bases at V and 7 bases at J; junction bases unmatched: 5. The CDR3 DNA sequence: TGTGCCAGCAGCTTAAGCAGGGGGGAGAATTCACCCCTCCACTTT. Amino acids: CASSLSRGENSPLHF.

V is TRBV3-1 (or the pseudogene TRBV3-2) and J is TRBJ2-2; 8 bases are shared with TRBD2. V trimming: 2 bases; J trimming: 5 bases; junction bases outside the gene matches: 13. In germline, CDR1 is LGHDT, CDR2 YNNKEL (reference sequence). This CDR3 has 18 amino acids. The DNA of the CDR3 is TGTGCCAGCAGCCAACGTTTTATACGGGAGGGCGGTACCGGGGAGCTGTTTTTT. It yields the protein CASSQRFIREGGTGELFF.

DNA for the CDR3: TGTGCCAGCAGCTTAGAAACAGGCACGTACAATGAGCAGTTCTTC. Translation gives CASSLETGTYNEQFF. The chain uses TRBV7-2 and TRBJ2-1; tentatively, D is TRBD1 (5 bases). CDR1 SGHTA and CDR2 FQGNSA come from the germline V gene. V lost 1 base, J lost 4 bases, and 11 bases lay in between. CDR3 length equals 15 residues.

This clone was recorded only once. The chain carries TRBV5-8 and TRBJ2-3, with 7 bases lining up with TRBD2. This CDR3 has 13 residues. Germline V gene lookup returns CDR1 SGHTS and CDR2 YDEGEE. Trimming at V came to 7 bases and at J to 10 bases, leaving 12 bases not matched to a gene. The CDR3 region has the DNA TGTGCCAGCCACCCCGATGGACTAGGGGCGCAGTATTTT. Amino acid sequence: CASHPDGLGAQYF.